This T cell receptor (beta chain) was sequenced during a study of beta chain features in type 1 diabetes listed by TCRdb under 2018. For the study in its entirety: Patients and healthy donors did not differ in mean age, gender distribution, total cell number or subset yield. The study compared TCRB repertoires of sorted circulating CD4+ T cell subsets between recently diagnosed type 1 diabetes patients and matched healthy donors. A total of about 100,000,000 sorted cells were examined across all samples, and RNA yield correlated strongly with the number of cells per subset. Regulatory and stem cell-like memory subsets were obtained from only 8 patients and roughly eight healthy donors, while naive and central memory subsets were obtained from all 30 or so donors. The study at large found these results: PCR might favor shorter templates, but patient and control samples were amplified and corrected together, so any skew would affect both groups equally. Because small numbers of individuals were included in the HLA sub-analyses, any influence of HLA type on TCRB rearrangement was left unresolved. Naive, central memory and regulatory TCRB repertoires appeared to be more alike among patients than among healthy donors. Patients with type 1 diabetes made fewer insertions and deleted more nucleotides at VDJ recombination sites, implying thymic rearrangement abnormalities. Type 1 diabetes patients showed a moderate but significant shortening of TCRB CDR3 length in all four CD4+ subsets. Sequencing cDNA rather than genomic DNA could over-represent highly expressing activated cells, although activation and CD3 levels did not differ between groups.

From each donor, a single peripheral blood sample of about 100 mL on average was drawn into heparinised tubes. A BD FACSAria II and a panel including CD45RO, CCR7, CD25, CD127, CD95 and CD27 were used to sort naive, central memory, regulatory and stem cell-like memory CD4+ T cells. A purity above 98% was achieved for all sorted populations. PBMCs were isolated immediately by Lymphoprep density gradient centrifugation and stained directly without culture. Samples were stained and sorted in pairs, with one healthy donor and one patient per experiment, so that batch effects were minimized. Comment on this clone: What antigen it recognizes has not been identified. Base qualities are not provided; no much larger clone lies one nucleotide away.

The entire amount of isolated RNA was reverse transcribed using the High Capacity cDNA Reverse Transcription Kit, so the sequenced TCRB transcripts were expressed ones. Survey-depth immunoSEQ sequencing was performed on stem cell-like memory T cell samples, with an average of around 930,000 total reads per sample. After sorted cells were lysed in RLT buffer, RNA was extracted with DNase-treated RNeasy Micro or Mini kits, with the choice depending on cell number. Each cell subset was processed separately to prevent cross-contamination, with patient and healthy donor samples processed together. The immunoSEQ multiplex PCR was used to amplify TCRB sequences from cDNA, generating 87-bp fragments that spanned the CDR3 region. The amplicons were sequenced using the Illumina HiSeq platform. The authors' pipeline ran thus. Synthetic template baselines were used to correct PCR bias computationally, reads within Hamming distance 2 were collapsed, and singletons that could not be merged were discarded. Reads were aligned against IMGT so that V, D and J genes, CDR3 length and insertions or deletions at six rearrangement sites could be assigned. Within each subset, clonotype counts were normalized to sorted cell number, and only after that were true diversity and Gini coefficients computed with the tcR R package. The overlap coefficient, calculated on TCRB nucleotide sequences, was used to quantify repertoire sharing. TCRdb mirrors the immuneACCESS table, restricted to in-frame sequences. Some clones are absent from its copies; in checked studies, under half trace to an unresolved V gene, and the reason for the others is unknown. For V, J and clone size, that table is used; D and trimming come from the DNA. Recorded for this sample are approximately 15,000 clones; roughly three quarters of them occurred a single time. The top ten clonotypes cover more than 0.25% of the sample.

The TCR originated in a young woman with type 1 diabetes. Sequencing used stem cell memory CD4+ T cells from blood. The intended sense of this specimen's cell subset or site label: stem cell-like memory CD4+ T cells.

At the DNA level, the sequence is TGTGCCAGCAGCTTAGCGTCAAACCCGGAGGCCGGGGAGCTGTTTTTT. This sequence encodes CASSLASNPEAGELFF. The chain employs TRBV7-2 and TRBJ2-2; 5 matching bases give a weak D call of TRBD2. From its cysteine to its phenylalanine, the CDR3 spans 16 amino acids. Of all the DNA, just the CDR3 is kept, 48 bases in frame from base 1. CDR1 and CDR2 are drawn from the germline V gene: SGHTA, FQGNSA. V is pared back by 0 bases and J by 6 bases, with 14 bases lying between the germline termini.